The source of this T cell receptor beta chain is a study of Ad26.COV2.S vaccination and SARS-CoV-2 variants. Regarding the study as a whole: Vaccine recipients had higher spike-specific TCR breadth than placebo recipients. Similar non-spike TCR breadth was observed in recipients of vaccine and of placebo. Reports say spike-specific CD8+ and CD4+ T cell responses covered substantial breadth after vaccination.

In this sample, this clone turned up once. Antigen: not known. The data were produced by immunoSEQ multiplex PCR, yet TCRdb's version contains in-frame clones alone and is incomplete. The sample lists 350,000 to 400,000 clones, 75% to 90% occurring once. The treatment is: roughly 18 received Ad26.COV2.S at low or high dose, single or two shots; a few received placebo; per-sample allocation not given. Samples analyzed were those drawn on day 63 after the first vaccine or placebo injection. The administered vaccine (an Ad26 vector) expressed Wuhan-strain SARS-CoV-2 spike. CDR3 length: 14 residues. Germline CDR1 GTSNPN, CDR2 SVGIG (reference sequence). The V gene lost 3 bases and the J gene lost 0 bases, with 9 bases spanning the gap.

The rearrangement uses TRBV30 and TRBJ2-1; D call uncertain. Sequenced material: peripheral blood, taken in a trial of Ad26.COV2.S vaccine versus placebo. The source of this sequence is a person aged 18-60 years who received the Ad26.COV2.S COVID-19 vaccine or a placebo. As DNA, the CDR3 is TGTGCCTGGAGGAAGCGTAGCTCCTACAATGAGCAGTTCTTC. Its protein is CAWRKRSSYNEQFF.